These T cell receptor beta chains were read from a single sample in a study of T-cell reconstitution after alpha-beta-depleted transplantation in children. In TCRdb, the PCR reads were re-called with MiXCR into one record per CDR3 protein. The sample lists 200,000 to 250,000 distinct CDR3 sequences, under 30% occurring once. Sequenced material: PBMCs, taken before TCRalphabeta/CD19-depleted stem cell transplant. The source is a girl aged 2 to 10 with Fanconi anemia, due to receive a stem cell transplant. Each CDR3 is given with its conserved first and last residue. The D gene is left open where the match is weak. Rows give clone size only sometimes, using once, few, many, or a class for an expanded clone.

d_call	clone_size	j_call	v_call	cdr3_nt	cdr3_aa
TRBD2	once	TRBJ2-5	TRBV20-1	TGCAGTGCATGGACTAGCGGGGGGGCCGAAGAGACCCAGTACTTC	CSAWTSGGAEETQYF
-	many	TRBJ2-3	TRBV29-1	TGCAGCGGCGGGTGGGACACGCAGTATTTT	CSGGWDTQYF
TRBD2	-	TRBJ2-2	TRBV7-2	TGTGCCAGCAGCCGAGGGACTAGCGGGACCGGGGAGCTGTTTTTT	CASSRGTSGTGELFF
-	few	TRBJ1-1	TRBV29-1	TGCAGCGTTTCCCCCGGCAGGGGTTGGACTGAAGCTTTCTTT	CSVSPGRGWTEAFF
TRBD2	many	TRBJ2-1	TRBV6-4	TGTGCCAGCAGTCGAGAGACTAGCGGAGCCTACAATGAGCAGTTCTTC	CASSRETSGAYNEQFF
TRBD1	few	TRBJ1-1	TRBV5-5	TGTGCCAGCAGCTTCGGGTCGACAGGGTGGGTGAACACTGAAGCTTTCTTT	CASSFGSTGWVNTEAFF
-	many	TRBJ2-5	TRBV7-9	TGTGCCAGCAGCTTACAGGGGATACGAGAGACCCAGTACTTC	CASSLQGIRETQYF
-	few	TRBJ2-5	TRBV7-2	TGTGCCAGCAGCTCCTACTTTGGTACCCAGTACTTC	CASSSYFGTQYF
TRBD1	many	TRBJ1-5	TRBV29-1	TGCAGCGTGGGACAGGGGAGTGGGAGCAATCAGCCCCAGCATTTT	CSVGQGSGSNQPQHF
TRBD2	-	TRBJ2-5	TRBV15	TGTGCCACCAGCACCCTAGCGGGATATCAAGAGACCCAGTACTTC	CATSTLAGYQETQYF
-	-	TRBJ2-6	TRBV28	TGTGCCAGCAGTTTAGGTGGCGCGGGGCCTGGGGCCAACGTCCTGACTTTC	CASSLGGAGPGANVLTF
-	many	TRBJ2-5	TRBV27	TGTGCCAGCAGTAAACAGGGGACCCAGTACTTC	CASSKQGTQYF
TRBD2	many	TRBJ2-1	TRBV15	TGTGCCACCAGCAGAGATGGACTAGCGGGGGGGCAGTTCTTC	CATSRDGLAGGQFF
TRBD2	few	TRBJ2-5	TRBV20-1	TGCAGTGCTAGAGACCCCTGGACTAGCGGGAGGGCCGCATCCCCCCAAGAGACCCAGTACTTC	CSARDPWTSGRAASPQETQYF
-	-	TRBJ2-7	TRBV29-1	TGCAGCGTTGAACTTGGGGCTGGGGGAAATTACGAGCAGTACTTC	CSVELGAGGNYEQYF
-	many	TRBJ2-5	TRBV6-5	TGTGCCAGCAGTTACTCTTTGGCCAGCGCCGGAGAGACCCAGTACTTC	CASSYSLASAGETQYF
-	-	TRBJ2-2	TRBV4-2	TGTGCCAGCAGCCAAGGAAACATCCAGAACACCGGGGAGCTGTTTTTT	CASSQGNIQNTGELFF
TRBD1	-	TRBJ1-2	TRBV29-1	TGCAGCGTTGAGACAGGGAGCGCCTATGGCTACACCTTC	CSVETGSAYGYTF
-	-	TRBJ1-6	TRBV28	TGTGCCAGCAGCAGCCCCGGGACCGAGTATTCACCCCTCCACTTT	CASSSPGTEYSPLHF
TRBD2	-	TRBJ2-1	TRBV20-1	TGCAGTGCTAGCCCTAGCGGGTTTGAGCAGTTCTTC	CSASPSGFEQFF
TRBD1	-	TRBJ1-1	TRBV20-1	TGCAGTGCTGAAGACAGGGTTGGCACTGAAGCTTTCTTT	CSAEDRVGTEAFF
-	-	TRBJ1-5	TRBV29-1	TGCAGCGTTTCAGGACTGGGAAATCAGCCCCAGCATTTT	CSVSGLGNQPQHF
TRBD2	-	TRBJ2-1	TRBV4-2	TGTGCCAGCAGCCAAGATATCTCTAGCGGGCAGTTCTTC	CASSQDISSGQFF
-	-	TRBJ2-5	TRBV25-1	TGTGCCAGCAGTGAATATATCCAAGAGACCCAGTACTTC	CASSEYIQETQYF
-	many	TRBJ2-1	TRBV20-1	TGCAGTGCTAGGGGGACACTCGACAATGAGCAGTTCTTC	CSARGTLDNEQFF
-	-	TRBJ1-2	TRBV28	TGTGCCAGCAGCGGAAATCAGGGGAACTATGGCTACACCTTC	CASSGNQGNYGYTF
-	many	TRBJ2-1	TRBV28	TGTGCCAGCAGTTCCGTTCCAATCGATGAGCAGTTCTTC	CASSSVPIDEQFF
-	few	TRBJ2-1	TRBV29-1	TGCAGCGTTGCGGGCGGGACCTACAATGAGCAGTTCTTC	CSVAGGTYNEQFF
TRBD2	-	TRBJ2-7	TRBV20-1	TGCAGTGCTAGAGATGTAGCGGGTTTCTACGAGCAGTACTTC	CSARDVAGFYEQYF
-	many	TRBJ1-1	TRBV11-2	TGTGCCAGCAGCTTAGGTACCGGTCGGGCTTTCTTT	CASSLGTGRAFF
-	many	TRBJ2-7	TRBV20-1	TGCAGTCCATCACAGGGAGCCGAGCAGTACTTC	CSPSQGAEQYF
-	-	TRBJ2-5	TRBV6-2/TRBV6-3	TGTGCCAGCAGTCAAGGACTTCAAGAGACCCAGTACTTC	CASSQGLQETQYF
-	many	TRBJ2-1	TRBV29-1	TGCAGCGTTGGGGGCAGGGGAGGCAATGAGCAGTTCTTC	CSVGGRGGNEQFF
-	-	TRBJ1-6	TRBV9	TGTGCCAGCAGCGTAGGGGCGAGCTCCTATAATTCACCCCTCCACTTT	CASSVGASSYNSPLHF
TRBD2	-	TRBJ2-7	TRBV27	TGTGCCAGCAGGCGTGTGGGAGGGCCCTACGAGCAGTACTTC	CASRRVGGPYEQYF
-	-	TRBJ2-7	TRBV20-1	TGCAGCGCAATCTACCCCGGGACTCCGGGAGAGCAGTACTTC	CSAIYPGTPGEQYF
-	many	TRBJ2-2	TRBV9	TGTGCCAGCAGCGTAGGGAACACCGGGGAGCTGTTTTTT	CASSVGNTGELFF
-	many	TRBJ2-3	TRBV5-1	TGCGCCAGCAGCCCGACCCATCCTGATACGCAGTATTTT	CASSPTHPDTQYF
-	many	TRBJ2-2	TRBV6-5	TGTGCCAGCAGTTACTCACCGGGAGCCACCGGGGAGCTGTTTTTT	CASSYSPGATGELFF
TRBD2	many	TRBJ2-7	TRBV20-1	TGCAGTGGACATAGCGGGGGGAGCTCCTACGAGCAGTACTTC	CSGHSGGSSYEQYF